Here is one T cell receptor (beta chain) with its context. The target antigen is unknown. These data come from a study of PD-1 blockade in classical Hodgkin lymphoma. Study observations and caveats: While CD8+ TCR diversity did not rise significantly by C4D1, CD4+ TCR diversity did. The repertoire differences lack a defined cause, possibly disease activity or prior therapy.

As to time point: cycle 4 day 1 (C4D1), after less than 7 weeks of nivolumab. Relapse after autologous stem cell transplantation occurred in every patient, and brentuximab vedotin exposure varied. The authors purified CD4+ T cells from thawed PBMCs by magnetic negative selection. The assay was immunoSEQ multiplex PCR, and TCRdb's table has in-frame clones only and misses some. Among 25,000 to 35,000 clones, 84% were seen once, and the ten largest hold around 0.79%. CDR3 size: 16 residues. Germline V gene sequence: CDR1 SSHAT, CDR2 FNYEAQ (reference sequence). Between the trimmed V and J ends, which lost 5 bases and 5 bases, there was a span of 18 bases.

The chain employs TRBV7-7 and TRBJ2-2; the D gene is possibly TRBD1 (6 bases). The sequenced sample was CD4+ T cells from blood, obtained before the fourth cycle of nivolumab. This clonotype was obtained from a human donor with classical Hodgkin lymphoma. The CDR3 DNA is TGTGCCAGCAGCCCGACGGTTAACAGGGCTACCGGGGAGCTGTTTTTT. This codes for CASSPTVNRATGELFF.